The clone carrying this TCR beta chain was counted ten times or more. The CDR3 sequence is 14 residues long. Trimming took off 3 bases at V and 3 bases at J, with 11 bases between the two ends. Germline assignment: CDR1 SGHTA and CDR2 FQGNSA. The data were obtained in a study of T cell repertoires in cytomegalovirus infection. One entry per CDR3 protein results from TCRdb running MiXCR on the reads. The table lists hundreds of thousands of distinct CDR3 sequences, around a sixth of them singletons. Sample: PBMCs. This TCR was recovered from a human donor in good health (CMV status not recorded). Some clones in this sample may be carry-over from other donors' samples. The chain employs TRBV7-2 and TRBJ1-1, with a tentative D call TRBD1 (5 bases). The CDR3 loop is CASSLSGIDTEAFF. CDR3 nucleotides: TGTGCCAGCAGCTTGTCAGGGATCGACACTGAAGCTTTCTTT.